This TCR beta chain derives from a study of T cell changes during pregnancy in multiple sclerosis. The repertoire was sequenced with immunoSEQ multiplex PCR; TCRdb's copy has only in-frame clones and lacks some. The data show roughly 52,000 clones, roughly 94% seen once. CDR3 length: 13 residues. Germline assignment: CDR1 MNHEY and CDR2 SMNVEV (reference sequence). The V end lost 2 bases, the J end lost 10 bases, and 12 bases lay between the germline ends. The rearrangement uses TRBV27 and TRBJ2-1; TRBD2 might be the D (6 bases). The TCR originated in a female donor with multiple sclerosis, enrolled in a pregnancy study. This material consisted of CD8+ T cells from peripheral blood mononuclear cells, taken before pregnancy. The CDR3 loop is CASSLPGSGEQFF. The CDR3 nucleotides read TGTGCCAGCAGTTTACCCGGGAGTGGAGAGCAGTTCTTC.